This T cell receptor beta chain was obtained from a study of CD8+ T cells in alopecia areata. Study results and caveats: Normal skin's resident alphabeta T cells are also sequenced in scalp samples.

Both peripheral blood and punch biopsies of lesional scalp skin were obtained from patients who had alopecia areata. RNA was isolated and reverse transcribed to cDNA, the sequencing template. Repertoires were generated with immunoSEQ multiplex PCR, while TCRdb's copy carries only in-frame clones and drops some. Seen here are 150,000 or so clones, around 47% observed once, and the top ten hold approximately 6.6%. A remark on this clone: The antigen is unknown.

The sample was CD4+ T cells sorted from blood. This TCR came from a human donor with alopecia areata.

CDR3 region: CASSVRLNNEQFF. CDR3 nucleotides: TGTGCCAGCAGCGTGCGTCTTAACAATGAGCAGTTCTTC. This chain links TRBV7-8 with TRBJ2-1; D is uncertain. The CDR3 is made up of 13 amino acids. Germline V gene lookup returns CDR1 SGHVS and CDR2 FQNEAQ. Trimming pared 5 bases from V and 5 bases from J, leaving 10 bases between.